The 16 T cell receptor beta chains below come from one sample, sequenced in a study of identical twins. One entry per CDR3 protein results from TCRdb running MiXCR on the 5' RACE reads. The data hold approximately 190,000 distinct CDR3 sequences, with about 16% observed a single time. This sample also appeared in a second study, on T cells expressing NK-cell markers.

Source material: CD8+ T cells sorted from blood. The receptors originated from a woman in her late teens or twenties in good health.

This clonotype has a handful of counts. The CDR3 sequence: CASSPQEVDEQYF. The CDR3 DNA follows: TGTGCCAGCAGCCCCCAAGAGGTTGACGAGCAGTACTTC. The rearrangement joins TRBV7-8 to TRBJ2-7; D unresolved. Trimming took off 5 bases at V and 5 bases at J, with 13 bases between the two ends. The length of the CDR3 is 13 residues. Germline loops: CDR1 SGHVS, CDR2 FQNEAQ.

This chain joins TRBV20-1 and TRBJ1-2; D is perhaps TRBD1 (6 bases). CDR3 length: 12 amino acids. V gave up 6 bases and J gave up 3 bases, with 11 bases separating them. Germline CDR1 is DFQATT and CDR2 is SNEGSKA (reference sequence). The CDR3 region has the DNA TGCAGTGCGTATACAGGGTACTATGGCTACACCTTC. Its protein product is CSAYTGYYGYTF.

This clonotype was seen a few times. This chain links TRBV19 with TRBJ2-3; TRBD2 agrees at 15 bases. The germline V gene has CDR1 LNHDA and CDR2 SQIVND (reference sequence). This CDR3 is 15 amino acids long. The trim removed 7 bases at V and 8 bases at J, leaving 7 bases unmatched. The CDR3 spells CASTLRTSGGGTQYF. The CDR3 bases are TGTGCCAGTACCCTCCGGACTAGCGGGGGGGGTACGCAGTATTTT.

The sample holds a few counts of this clonotype. The chain carries TRBV7-9 and TRBJ2-7, with 7 bases matching TRBD2. The germline CDR1 and CDR2 sequences are SEHNR and FQNEAQ (reference sequence). The CDR3 length is 14 residues. V lost 4 bases to trimming and J lost 7 bases; unmatched junction nucleotides: 10. CDR3 protein: CASSWGRPAGEQYF. CDR3 coding DNA: TGTGCCAGCAGCTGGGGCCGACCAGCGGGGGAGCAGTACTTC.

This clonotype was detected a few times. The J gene is TRBJ2-3, the V gene TRBV7-8; D remains unclear. This CDR3 is 12 amino acids long. Germline V gene sequence: CDR1 SGHVS, CDR2 FQNEAQ. Deletions cut 7 bases from V and 5 bases from J, with 10 bases between. The DNA of the CDR3 is TGTGCCAGCAAAGAGATGGGAGATACGCAGTATTTT. It codes for CASKEMGDTQYF.

This clonotype was detected only a few times. This chain uses TRBV27 with TRBJ2-1; D gene uncertain. This CDR3 region has 14 residues. Germline V gene lookup returns CDR1 MNHEY and CDR2 SMNVEV (reference sequence). Trimming removed 0 bases at V and 4 bases at J, with 7 bases between. CDR3 DNA: TGTGCCAGCAGTTTATCCGGTACTTACAATGAGCAGTTCTTC. Translating it yields CASSLSGTYNEQFF.

The chain is built from TRBV7-9 and TRBJ2-5, with 8 bases identical to TRBD1. V was clipped by 3 bases and J by 4 bases; unmatched bases: 4. This CDR3 is built from 14 residues. CDR1 is SEHNR and CDR2 is FQNEAQ in the germline V gene (reference sequence). The CDR3 DNA follows: TGTGCCAGCAGCTTCACAGGGGGTGGAGAGACCCAGTACTTC. This translates into CASSFTGGGETQYF.

This chain joins TRBV11-2 and TRBJ1-5; D is unclear. Germline V gene sequence: CDR1 SGHAT, CDR2 FQNNGV. The V gene lost 0 bases and the J gene lost 5 bases, with 17 bases spanning the gap. The CDR3 is made up of 17 amino acids. The CDR3 reads CASSLDTDRELDQPQHF. DNA of the CDR3: TGTGCCAGCAGCTTAGATACCGACCGGGAGCTCGATCAGCCCCAGCATTTT.

V is TRBV7-8 and J is TRBJ2-3; D not certain. The CDR3 runs 12 residues. Between the trimmed V and J ends, which lost 5 bases and 6 bases, there was a span of 9 bases. From germline, CDR1 is SGHVS and CDR2 FQNEAQ. The CDR3 reads CASSPLPDTQYF. In nucleotides, the CDR3 is TGTGCCAGCAGCCCCCTCCCCGATACGCAGTATTTT.

This clonotype was recorded a few times. V and J are TRBV9 and TRBJ1-1, with D possibly being TRBD1 (5 bases). The V gene's germline CDR1 is SGDLS and CDR2 YYNGEE. This CDR3 has 13 amino acids. V gave up 0 bases and J gave up 3 bases, with 6 bases separating them. CDR3 sequence: CASSVEGDTEAFF. As DNA, the CDR3 is TGTGCCAGCAGCGTAGAAGGGGACACTGAAGCTTTCTTT. Full variable domain (missing parts from reference TRBV9 and TRBJ1-1): DSGVTQTPKHLITATGQRVTLRCSPRSGDLSVYWYQQSLDQGLQFLIQYYNGEERAKGNILERFSAQQFPDLHSELNLSSLELGDSALYFCASSVEGDTEAFFGQGTRLTVV.

CDR3 sequence (DNA): TGCGCCAGCAGCCAAGATTGGAGCGGGGAGCTGTTTTTT. Residues: CASSQDWSGELFF. The chain carries TRBV4-1 and TRBJ2-2; no clear D. Germline CDR1 reads MGHRA; CDR2 reads YSYEKL. V gave up 0 bases and J gave up 7 bases, with 6 bases separating them. The CDR3 is 13 residues long.

V usage is TRBV12-3 or TRBV12-4 and J usage is TRBJ1-4; TRBD1 aligns across 9 bases. The CDR3 totals 15 residues. J was trimmed by 8 bases and V by 4 bases; bases with no gene match: 8. The CDR3: CASSYQGQGWEKLFF. For the CDR3, the DNA is TGTGCCAGCAGTTACCAAGGACAGGGGTGGGAAAAACTGTTTTTT.

V usage is TRBV20-1 and J usage is TRBJ2-2, with D tentatively TRBD1 or TRBD2 (5 bases each). The V gene lost 1 base and the J gene lost 7 bases, with 13 bases spanning the gap. This CDR3 contains 14 residues. CDR1 DFQATT and CDR2 SNEGSKA come from the germline V gene (reference sequence). DNA for the CDR3: TGCAGTGCTAGAGTGGGGGTGGAGAGCGGGGAGCTGTTTTTT. Translation: CSARVGVESGELFF.

The chain uses TRBV3-1 and TRBJ2-1, with D perhaps matching TRBD2 (6 bases). Trimming removed 3 bases from V and 5 bases from J, with 17 bases in between. This CDR3 is 16 amino acids long. Germline V gives CDR1 LGHDT, CDR2 YNNKEL (reference sequence). The CDR3 spells CASSHPGTPEDNEQFF. In DNA form, the CDR3 reads TGTGCCAGCAGCCACCCCGGGACTCCCGAGGACAATGAGCAGTTCTTC.

This clonotype appeared a few times. The rearrangement links TRBV12-3 or TRBV12-4 to TRBJ2-1, with TRBD2 identical over 7 bases. This CDR3 is 15 amino acids long. V shed 3 bases and J 4 bases; nucleotides not matched to a gene: 6. The CDR3 DNA reads TGTGCCAGCAGTTTTACCAGCGGGGCATACAATGAGCAGTTCTTC. This translates into CASSFTSGAYNEQFF.

This clonotype turned up a few times. The chain links TRBV10-2 to TRBJ2-1; D is possibly TRBD2 (6 bases). The CDR3 is made up of 16 amino acids. Trimming removed 7 bases from V and 3 bases from J, with 19 bases in between. Germline V gene data show CDR1 as WSHSY and CDR2 as SAAADI. Written as DNA, the CDR3 is TGCGCCAGCACGGAGGGTTTCCATTCTGGCTACAATGAGCAGTTCTTC. It specifies CASTEGFHSGYNEQFF.